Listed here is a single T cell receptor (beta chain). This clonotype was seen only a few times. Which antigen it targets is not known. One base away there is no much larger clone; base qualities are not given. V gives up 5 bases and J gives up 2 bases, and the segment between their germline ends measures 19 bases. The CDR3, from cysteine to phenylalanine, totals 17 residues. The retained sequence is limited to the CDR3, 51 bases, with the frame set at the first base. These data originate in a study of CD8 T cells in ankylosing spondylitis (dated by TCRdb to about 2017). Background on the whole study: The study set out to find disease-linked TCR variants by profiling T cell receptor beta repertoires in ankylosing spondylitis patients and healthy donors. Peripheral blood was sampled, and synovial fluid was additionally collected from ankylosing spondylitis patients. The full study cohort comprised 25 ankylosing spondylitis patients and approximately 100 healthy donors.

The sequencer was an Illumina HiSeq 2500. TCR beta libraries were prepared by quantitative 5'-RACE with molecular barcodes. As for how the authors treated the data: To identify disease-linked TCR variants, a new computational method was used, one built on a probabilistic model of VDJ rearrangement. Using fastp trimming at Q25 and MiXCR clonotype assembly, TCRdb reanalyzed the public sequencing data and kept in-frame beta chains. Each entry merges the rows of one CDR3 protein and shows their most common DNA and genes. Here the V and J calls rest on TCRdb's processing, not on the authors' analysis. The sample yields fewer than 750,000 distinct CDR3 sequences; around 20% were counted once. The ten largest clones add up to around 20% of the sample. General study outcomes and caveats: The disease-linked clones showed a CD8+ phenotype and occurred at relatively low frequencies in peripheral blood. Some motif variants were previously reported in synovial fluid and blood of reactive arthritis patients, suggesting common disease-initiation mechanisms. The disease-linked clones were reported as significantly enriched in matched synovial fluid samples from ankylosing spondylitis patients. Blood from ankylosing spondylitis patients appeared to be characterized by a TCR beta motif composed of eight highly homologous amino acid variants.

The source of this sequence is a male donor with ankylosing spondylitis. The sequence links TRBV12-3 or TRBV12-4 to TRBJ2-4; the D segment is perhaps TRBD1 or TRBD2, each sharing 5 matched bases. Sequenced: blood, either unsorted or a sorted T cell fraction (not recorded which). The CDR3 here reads CASSDRDGPFSKNIQYF. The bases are TGTGCCAGCAGTGACCGGGACGGACCGTTTTCCAAAAACATTCAGTACTTC.